This is a list of T cell receptor beta chains from one sample in a study of T cell repertoires in cytomegalovirus infection. Using its own MiXCR run on the reads, TCRdb lists one record per CDR3 protein. The sample has roughly 640,000 distinct CDR3 sequences, 20% to 30% seen once. The specimen sequenced was CD8+ T cells from PBMCs. The source of these receptors is a human donor in good health (CMV status not recorded). Some clones in this sample may be carry-over from other donors' samples. Both conserved end residues are part of each CDR3. D genes are given only for firm matches. Expanded clones are given a class, and other clones once, few, many or no size at all.

V	D	size	J	CDR3	DNA
TRBV20-1	.	few	TRBJ1-2	CSASREGPDGYTF	TGCAGTGCAAGTCGGGAGGGTCCGGATGGCTACACCTTC
TRBV7-2	.	many	TRBJ1-2	CASRRPEGGPYGYTF	TGTGCCAGCAGACGCCCTGAGGGGGGGCCCTATGGCTACACCTTC
TRBV20-1	.	few	TRBJ2-3	CSAREGRLTDTQYF	TGCAGTGCTAGAGAAGGGCGCCTCACAGATACGCAGTATTTT
TRBV6-2/TRBV6-3	.	.	TRBJ2-6	CANSKHRAWANVLTF	TGTGCCAACAGTAAACACAGGGCCTGGGCCAACGTCCTGACTTTC
TRBV29-1	TRBD2	few	TRBJ2-1	CSVSVPGLAGGPVQFF	TGCAGCGTCTCAGTTCCGGGACTAGCGGGGGGGCCGGTGCAGTTCTTC
TRBV7-8	.	many	TRBJ2-3	CASSILAGDTQYF	TGTGCCAGCAGCATACTAGCCGGAGATACGCAGTATTTT
TRBV20-1	TRBD1	.	TRBJ1-1	CSAYDRDSPEAFF	TGCAGTGCTTATGACAGGGATTCGCCTGAAGCTTTCTTT
TRBV29-1	.	many	TRBJ2-1	CSVGGGEQFF	TGCAGCGTGGGAGGGGGTGAGCAGTTCTTC
TRBV15	.	.	TRBJ2-3	CATSKRGLTDTQYF	TGTGCCACCAGCAAGCGTGGTCTGACAGATACGCAGTATTTT
TRBV27	.	.	TRBJ2-1	CASSFAGRSYNEQFF	TGTGCCAGCAGTTTCGCAGGGCGCTCCTACAATGAGCAGTTCTTC
TRBV25-1	.	many	TRBJ1-5	CASSGGDFSNQPQHF	TGTGCCAGCAGTGGCGGGGATTTCAGCAATCAGCCCCAGCATTTT
TRBV27	.	few	TRBJ2-3	CASSLSSGSGTQYF	TGTGCCAGCAGTTTATCGTCCGGATCAGGCACGCAGTATTTT
TRBV12-3/TRBV12-4	.	many	TRBJ1-1	CASKVDTEAFF	TGTGCCAGCAAAGTAGACACTGAAGCTTTCTTT
TRBV29-1	TRBD1	few	TRBJ1-1	CSVPTGRGTEAFF	TGCAGCGTTCCGACAGGGAGAGGAACTGAAGCTTTCTTT
TRBV7-9	.	many	TRBJ2-1	CASSLENAGPTDEQFF	TGTGCCAGCAGCTTAGAGAATGCGGGGCCCACGGATGAGCAGTTCTTC
TRBV6-2/TRBV6-3	TRBD2	few	TRBJ2-5	CASSYPRLAVHQETQYF	TGTGCCAGCAGTTACCCCCGACTAGCCGTTCACCAAGAGACCCAGTACTTC
TRBV12-3/TRBV12-4	.	.	TRBJ2-2	CASSPTSVGELFF	TGTGCCAGCAGTCCTACTAGTGTCGGGGAGCTGTTTTTT
TRBV7-6	TRBD1	many	TRBJ2-3	CASSLAIADRGTDTQYF	TGTGCCAGCAGCTTAGCGATTGCGGACAGGGGGACAGATACGCAGTATTTT
TRBV28	.	few	TRBJ1-6	CASTGDLLPLHF	TGTGCCAGCACCGGGGACCTGCTACCCCTCCACTTT
TRBV7-6	TRBD2	few	TRBJ2-3	CASSSTSGGSIGDTQYF	TGTGCCAGCAGCTCAACTAGCGGGGGGTCCATCGGGGATACGCAGTATTTT
TRBV6-6	TRBD1	few	TRBJ1-4	CASLRDSNEKLFF	TGTGCCAGCCTCCGGGACAGTAATGAAAAACTGTTTTTT
TRBV7-9	TRBD1	few	TRBJ1-1	CASSTYRGGNTEAFF	TGTGCCAGCAGCACGTACAGGGGAGGGAACACTGAAGCTTTCTTT
TRBV6-5	.	many	TRBJ2-5	CASSYEVRGETQYF	TGTGCCAGCAGTTACGAAGTCAGGGGAGAGACCCAGTACTTC
TRBV28	.	.	TRBJ1-5	CASSLIQGTSNQFQQF	TGTGCCAGCAGTTTAATACAGGGCACTAGCAATCAGTTCCAGCAGTTT
TRBV29-1	.	few	TRBJ2-7	CSVSSSMAGEQYF	TGCAGCGTTTCAAGCTCTATGGCTGGCGAGCAGTACTTC
TRBV29-1	.	.	TRBJ2-1	CSVEDRGSLGNEQFF	TGCAGCGTTGAAGATCGGGGGAGTTTGGGAAATGAGCAGTTCTTC
TRBV28	TRBD2	few	TRBJ2-5	CASSPGSSGVGRETQYF	TGTGCCAGCAGTCCTGGGTCTAGCGGGGTGGGAAGAGAGACCCAGTACTTC
TRBV7-6	.	many	TRBJ2-2	CASSLGEAGELFF	TGTGCCAGCAGCTTAGGCGAGGCTGGGGAGCTGTTTTTT
TRBV13	.	.	TRBJ2-5	CASKRWGAGETQYF	TGTGCCTCCAAGCGGTGGGGGGCTGGAGAGACCCAGTACTTC
TRBV13	.	.	TRBJ1-2	CASSLGTARSGYTF	TGTGCCAGCAGCCTGGGGACGGCGAGAAGTGGCTACACCTTC
TRBV5-5	.	few	TRBJ1-2	CANSFRELENYGYTF	TGTGCCAACAGCTTCCGGGAGCTAGAAAACTATGGCTACACCTTC
TRBV6-5	.	few	TRBJ2-2	CASSYSVGHLNTGELFF	TGTGCCAGCAGTTACTCCGTAGGCCACCTAAACACCGGGGAGCTGTTTTTT
TRBV10-3	.	few	TRBJ1-1	CAISETGRNTEAFF	TGTGCCATCAGTGAGACAGGTAGGAACACTGAAGCTTTCTTT
TRBV7-2	.	many	TRBJ2-5	CASNPYLAWEETQYF	TGTGCCAGCAACCCCTATCTAGCGTGGGAAGAGACCCAGTACTTC
TRBV10-3	.	.	TRBJ2-3	CAISYSGSSTDTQYF	TGTGCCATCAGTTATAGCGGTTCTAGCACAGATACGCAGTATTTT
TRBV7-9	.	.	TRBJ1-6	CASSSMRGNSPLHF	TGTGCCAGCAGCTCCATGCGAGGGAATTCACCCCTCCACTTT
TRBV2	TRBD2	.	TRBJ2-2	CVSSVPAGANTGELFF	TGTGTCAGCAGTGTCCCAGCGGGGGCTAACACCGGGGAGCTGTTTTTT
TRBV29-1	.	few	TRBJ2-7	CSGGTEDYEQYF	TGCAGCGGAGGAACGGAGGACTACGAGCAGTACTTC
TRBV6-7	TRBD2	many	TRBJ2-7	CANLFWTSGVIPLRYEQYF	TGTGCCAACCTATTCTGGACTAGCGGGGTAATACCTCTCAGATACGAGCAGTACTTC
TRBV7-9	.	.	TRBJ1-4	CASSLPTEKLFF	TGTGCCAGCAGCTTACCGACAGAAAAACTGTTTTTT
TRBV18	TRBD1	.	TRBJ2-2	CASSPPLRQGVTGELFF	TGTGCCAGCTCACCACCGCTCCGGCAGGGGGTAACCGGGGAGCTGTTTTTT
TRBV11-1	TRBD2	few	TRBJ2-5	CASSSRGLAEETQYF	TGTGCCAGCAGCTCCAGGGGACTAGCAGAAGAGACCCAGTACTTC
TRBV25-1	TRBD1	few	TRBJ1-2	CASSLTGDWANYGYTF	TGTGCCAGCTCTCTGACAGGGGACTGGGCGAACTATGGCTACACCTTC
TRBV20-1	.	.	TRBJ2-7	CSARDPDRIYEQYF	TGCAGTGCTAGAGACCCCGACAGGATCTACGAGCAGTACTTC
TRBV28	TRBD1	.	TRBJ1-1	CASSRLTGDQKAFF	TGTGCCAGCAGTCGACTGACAGGGGATCAGAAAGCTTTCTTT
TRBV28	.	.	TRBJ2-7	CASSIGVRDEQYF	TGTGCCAGCAGTATAGGGGTTCGGGACGAGCAGTACTTC
TRBV5-1	.	few	TRBJ1-1	CASSPGSGPNTEAFF	TGCGCCAGCAGCCCAGGGTCGGGTCCGAACACTGAAGCTTTCTTT
TRBV6-5	TRBD1	few	TRBJ1-5	CASSSADRGNQPQHF	TGTGCCAGCAGTTCCGCGGACAGGGGGAATCAGCCCCAGCATTTT
TRBV7-6	.	.	TRBJ2-3	CASSLTGLANTQYF	TGTGCCAGCAGCTTAACAGGGTTGGCAAATACGCAGTATTTT
TRBV7-2	TRBD2	.	TRBJ2-5	CACSPMGGRQETQYF	TGTGCCTGTAGCCCGATGGGGGGGAGACAAGAGACCCAGTACTTC
TRBV6-2/TRBV6-3	.	.	TRBJ2-3	CASSYTTWDTQYF	TGTGCCAGCAGTTACACTACCTGGGATACGCAGTATTTT
TRBV4-1	.	.	TRBJ2-7	CASSQGQVGEQYF	TGCGCCAGCAGCCAAGGACAGGTCGGGGAGCAGTACTTC
TRBV28	TRBD1	few	TRBJ1-1	CASRETGEDRLTYRNTEAFF	TGTGCCAGCAGGGAGACAGGGGAAGATCGGTTAACCTATAGGAACACTGAAGCTTTCTTT
TRBV29-1	TRBD1	.	TRBJ1-2	CSDGTAPFSGYTF	TGCAGCGACGGGACAGCCCCATTTTCTGGCTACACCTTC
TRBV7-2	.	few	TRBJ2-1	CASSSHGGAFSYNEQFF	TGTGCCAGCAGCTCCCATGGCGGGGCCTTCTCCTACAATGAGCAGTTCTTC
TRBV29-1	.	few	TRBJ2-3	CSVEADSTDTQYF	TGCAGCGTTGAGGCAGATAGCACAGATACGCAGTATTTT
TRBV12-3/TRBV12-4	TRBD1	many	TRBJ2-3	CASSSPEDRVYIDRDTQYF	TGTGCCAGCAGTTCCCCAGAGGACAGGGTATATATTGACCGCGATACGCAGTATTTT
TRBV6-5	TRBD2	few	TRBJ2-5	CASSSPSGGAFETQYF	TGTGCCAGCAGTTCCCCTAGCGGGGGGGCGTTTGAGACCCAGTACTTC
TRBV6-6	.	few	TRBJ2-1	CASSYGGQPSYNEQFF	TGTGCCAGCAGTTACGGGGGGCAGCCCTCCTACAATGAGCAGTTCTTC